This entry is about one TCR beta chain. Its antigen remains unknown. Produced via immunoSEQ multiplex PCR; TCRdb's table is partial and in-frame only. The sample gives about 180,000 clones, about 85% of which show up once; 15% to 20% is in the top ten. The data were obtained in a study of cytomegalovirus exposure and HLA in healthy donors. Whole-study results and caveats: Most TCRs appeared rarely, but some public TCRs recurred in many donors. The authors listed some 160 TCR beta chains as cytomegalovirus-associated.

Germline CDR1 and CDR2: SQVTM and ANQGSEA. V lost 8 bases to trimming and J lost 3 bases, with 11 bases between them. The CDR3 is 12 amino acids. The TCR originated in a young man in good health and CMV-seropositive. The sample comprised PBMCs. The chain uses TRBV29-1 and TRBJ2-1; D is undetermined. The CDR3 here is CSTLRDYNEQFF. The CDR3 DNA reads as TGCAGCACTCTCCGCGACTACAATGAGCAGTTCTTC.